Listed here are 9 T cell receptor beta chains from one sample, sequenced in a study of CD8 T cells in ankylosing spondylitis. Each CDR3 protein gets one entry after TCRdb re-called the 5' RACE reads with MiXCR. The sample holds roughly 130,000 distinct CDR3 sequences; roughly 8.4% are singletons and the top ten take approximately 6.8%. The sample was synovial fluid, either unsorted or a sorted T cell fraction (not recorded which). These receptor sequences come from a male donor with ankylosing spondylitis.

This clonotype was seen only a few times. This chain uses TRBV7-9 with TRBJ1-1; 7 nucleotides line up with TRBD1. From germline, CDR1 is SEHNR and CDR2 FQNEAQ (reference sequence). CDR3 length: 14 residues. V shed 1 base and J 6 bases; nucleotides not matched to a gene: 5. The CDR3 is CASSLVQGPSEAFF. The CDR3 DNA follows: TGTGCCAGCAGCTTAGTACAGGGGCCCTCTGAAGCTTTCTTT.

This clonotype was recorded at least ten times. This chain connects TRBV10-3 to TRBJ2-1; D unclear. Germline CDR1 and CDR2: ENHRY and SYGVKD. Trimming stripped 7 bases from V and 0 bases from J, with 10 bases between. This CDR3 is 14 amino acids long. CDR3 coding DNA: TGTGCCATCAAATCCGGAACCTCCTACAATGAGCAGTTCTTC. Translated, it gives CAIKSGTSYNEQFF.

This clonotype was seen a few times. The rearrangement links TRBV2 to TRBJ2-7; D gene unclear. Looked up from germline, CDR1 is SNHLY and CDR2 is FYNNEI. V was trimmed by 8 bases and J by 5 bases, leaving 10 bases between them. This CDR3 has 11 amino acids. CDR3 DNA: TGTGCCAGCGGTCTGGGCGACGAGCAGTACTTC. It specifies CASGLGDEQYF.

The chain couples TRBV28 to TRBJ2-7, with 7 bases identical to TRBD1. V lost 8 bases and J lost 2; bases outside the gene matches: 6. This CDR3 has 13 amino acids. Germline CDR1 is MDHEN and CDR2 is SYDVKM. The CDR3 DNA sequence: TGTGCCAGCGCCGGGACAGCCGCCTACGAGCAGTACTTC. Its translation: CASAGTAAYEQYF.

The genes are TRBV7-2 and TRBJ1-3; no clear D. CDR3 length equals 17 residues. Germline values: CDR1 SGHTA, CDR2 FQGNSA. V lost 8 bases, J lost 0 bases, and 20 bases lay in between. The DNA of the CDR3 is TGTGCCAGCTCTCCCCGGACTGGTCCCCTCTCTGGAAACACCATATATTTT. It encodes CASSPRTGPLSGNTIYF. Full variable domain (outside the CDR3, taken from reference TRBV7-2 and TRBJ1-3): GAGVSQSPSNKVTEKGKDVELRCDPISGHTALYWYRQSLGQGLEFLIYFQGNSAPDKSGLPSDRFSAERTGGSVSTLTIQRTQQEDSAVYLCASSPRTGPLSGNTIYFGEGSWLTVV.

In this sample, this clonotype turned up many times. The rearrangement joins TRBV5-1 to TRBJ1-1; the D gene is possibly TRBD1 (6 bases). The CDR3 spans 15 residues. V was cut by 5 bases and J by 4 bases, with 18 bases left in between. In germline, CDR1 is SGHRS, CDR2 YFSETQ. CDR3 loop: CASRRQVSEGTEAFF. In DNA form, the CDR3 reads TGCGCCAGCAGACGACAGGTCTCTGAGGGCACTGAAGCTTTCTTT.

This clonotype showed up many times. The V call is TRBV3-1, the J call TRBJ2-1; TRBD1 matches at 10 bases. CDR1 and CDR2 (germline): LGHDT, YNNKEL (reference sequence). V lost 4 bases to trimming and J lost 7 bases; unmatched junction nucleotides: 4. CDR3 length equals 14 residues. The CDR3 sequence is CASSRGTGENEQFF. The CDR3 DNA reads as TGTGCCAGCAGCCGCGGGACAGGGGAGAATGAGCAGTTCTTC.

This clonotype was seen only a few times. CDR3: CASSAGGAQPQHF. The CDR3 nucleotides read TGCGCCAGCAGCGCCGGGGGGGCTCAGCCCCAGCATTTT. The chain links TRBV10-2 to TRBJ1-5; tentative D call: TRBD1 (6 bases). Trimming took off 6 bases at V and 6 bases at J, with 12 bases between the two ends. Germline V gives CDR1 WSHSY, CDR2 SAAADI. There are 13 residues in the CDR3.

This clonotype was detected a few times. This chain links TRBV29-1 with TRBJ1-1; maybe TRBD1 (5 bases). This CDR3 is 12 amino acids long. Germline-derived CDR1 and CDR2 are SQVTM and ANQGSEA. Between the trimmed V and J ends, which lost 4 bases and 3 bases, there was a span of 9 bases. CDR3 nucleotides: TGCAGCGTTGGTATGGGGGACACTGAAGCTTTCTTT. It specifies CSVGMGDTEAFF.